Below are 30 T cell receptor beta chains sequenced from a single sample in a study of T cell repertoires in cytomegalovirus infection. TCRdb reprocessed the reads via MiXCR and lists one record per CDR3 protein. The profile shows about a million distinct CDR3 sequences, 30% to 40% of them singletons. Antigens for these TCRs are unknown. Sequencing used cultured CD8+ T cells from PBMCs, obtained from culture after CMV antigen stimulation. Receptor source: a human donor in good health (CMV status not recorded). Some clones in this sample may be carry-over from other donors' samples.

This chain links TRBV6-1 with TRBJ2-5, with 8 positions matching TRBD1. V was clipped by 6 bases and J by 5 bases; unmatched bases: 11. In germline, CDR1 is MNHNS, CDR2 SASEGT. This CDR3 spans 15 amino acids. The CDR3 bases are TGTGCCAGCAGAGCCTCGACAGGGGCAGGGGAGACCCAGTACTTC. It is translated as CASRASTGAGETQYF.

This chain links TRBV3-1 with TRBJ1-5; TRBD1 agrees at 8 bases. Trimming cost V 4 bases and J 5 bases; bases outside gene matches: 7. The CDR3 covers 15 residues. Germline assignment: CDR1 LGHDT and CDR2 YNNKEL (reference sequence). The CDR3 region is CASSLAPGGHQPQHF. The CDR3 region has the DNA TGTGCCAGCAGCCTAGCCCCAGGGGGCCATCAGCCCCAGCATTTT.

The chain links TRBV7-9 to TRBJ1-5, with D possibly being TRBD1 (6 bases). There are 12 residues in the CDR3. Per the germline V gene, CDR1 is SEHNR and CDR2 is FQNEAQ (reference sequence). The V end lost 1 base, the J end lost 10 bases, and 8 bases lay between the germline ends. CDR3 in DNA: TGTGCCAGCAGCTTAGAGGGGGATCCCCAGCATTTT. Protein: CASSLEGDPQHF. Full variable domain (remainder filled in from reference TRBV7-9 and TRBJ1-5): DTGVSQNPRHKITKRGQNVTFRCDPISEHNRLYWYRQTLGQGPEFLTYFQNEAQLEKSRLLSDRFSAERPKGSFSTLEIQRTEQGDSAMYLCASSLEGDPQHFGDGTRLSIL.

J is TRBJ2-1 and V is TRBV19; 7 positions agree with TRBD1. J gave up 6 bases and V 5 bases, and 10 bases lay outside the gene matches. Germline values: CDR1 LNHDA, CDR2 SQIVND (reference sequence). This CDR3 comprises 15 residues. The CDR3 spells CASSASTGRSNEQFF. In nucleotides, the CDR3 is TGTGCCAGTAGTGCCTCGACAGGGCGGAGCAATGAGCAGTTCTTC.

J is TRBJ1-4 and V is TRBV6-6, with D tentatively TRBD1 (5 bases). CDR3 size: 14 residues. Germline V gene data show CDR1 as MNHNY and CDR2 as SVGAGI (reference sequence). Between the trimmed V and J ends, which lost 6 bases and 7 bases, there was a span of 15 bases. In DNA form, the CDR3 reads TGTGCCAGCAGGCCTATTCGGGGCGGTGAAAAACTGTTTTTT. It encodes CASRPIRGGEKLFF.

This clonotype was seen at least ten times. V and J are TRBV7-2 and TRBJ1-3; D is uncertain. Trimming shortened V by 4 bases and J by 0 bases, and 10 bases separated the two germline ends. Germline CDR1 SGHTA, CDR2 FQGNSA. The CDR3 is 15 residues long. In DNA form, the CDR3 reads TGTGCCAGCAGCTCGGTCGCGATCTCTGGAAACACCATATATTTT. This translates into CASSSVAISGNTIYF. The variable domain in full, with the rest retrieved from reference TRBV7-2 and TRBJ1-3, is GAGVSQSPSNKVTEKGKDVELRCDPISGHTALYWYRQSLGQGLEFLIYFQGNSAPDKSGLPSDRFSAERTGGSVSTLTIQRTQQEDSAVYLCASSSVAISGNTIYFGEGSWLTVV.

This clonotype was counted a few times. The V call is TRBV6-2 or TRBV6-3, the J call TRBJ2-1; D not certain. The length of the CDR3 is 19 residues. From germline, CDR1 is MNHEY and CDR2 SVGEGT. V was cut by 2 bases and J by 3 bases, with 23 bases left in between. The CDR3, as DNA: TGTGCCAGCAGTTACGAGTGGGTTACGTACCAGGTTGACTACAATGAGCAGTTCTTC. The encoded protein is CASSYEWVTYQVDYNEQFF.

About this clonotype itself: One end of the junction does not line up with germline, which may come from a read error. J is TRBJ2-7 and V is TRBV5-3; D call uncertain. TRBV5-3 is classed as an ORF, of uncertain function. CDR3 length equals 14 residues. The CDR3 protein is CASSLVPGIHEQYF. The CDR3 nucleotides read TGTGCCAGCAGCTTAGTTCCGGGTATCCACGAACAGTACTTC.

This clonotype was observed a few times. Written as DNA, the CDR3 is TGCGCCAGCAGCCAAGATACCGGGTACGGTGAGACCCAGTACTTC. Its protein product is CASSQDTGYGETQYF. This rearrangement joins TRBV4-1 to TRBJ2-5; D is uncertain. Trimming cost V 0 bases and J 5 bases, with 13 bases left between them. This CDR3 has 15 amino acids. In germline, CDR1 is MGHRA, CDR2 YSYEKL.

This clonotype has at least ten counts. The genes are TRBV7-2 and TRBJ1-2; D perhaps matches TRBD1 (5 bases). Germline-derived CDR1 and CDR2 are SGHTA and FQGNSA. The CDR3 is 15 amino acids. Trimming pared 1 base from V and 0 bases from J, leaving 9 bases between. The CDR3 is CASSLDKGPNYGYTF. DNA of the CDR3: TGTGCCAGCAGCTTAGACAAGGGACCTAACTATGGCTACACCTTC.

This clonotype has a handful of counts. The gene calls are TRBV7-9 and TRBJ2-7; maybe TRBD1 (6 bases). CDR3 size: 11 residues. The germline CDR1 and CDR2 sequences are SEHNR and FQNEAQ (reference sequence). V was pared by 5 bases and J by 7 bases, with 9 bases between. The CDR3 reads CASSDTGEQYV. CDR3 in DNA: TGTGCCAGCAGCGATACAGGGGAGCAGTACGTC.

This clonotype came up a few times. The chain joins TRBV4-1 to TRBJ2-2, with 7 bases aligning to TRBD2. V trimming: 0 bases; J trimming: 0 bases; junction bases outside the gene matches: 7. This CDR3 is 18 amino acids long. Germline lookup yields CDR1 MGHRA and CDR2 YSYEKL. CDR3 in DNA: TGCGCCAGCAGCCAAGATGATCCGGGGGGACCGAACACCGGGGAGCTGTTTTTT. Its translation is CASSQDDPGGPNTGELFF.

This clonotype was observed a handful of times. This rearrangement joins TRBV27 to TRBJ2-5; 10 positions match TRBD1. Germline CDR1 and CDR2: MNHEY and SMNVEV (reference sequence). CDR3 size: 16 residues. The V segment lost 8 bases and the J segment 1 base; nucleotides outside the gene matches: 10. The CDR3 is CASRGTGAPLQETQYF. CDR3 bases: TGTGCCAGCCGTGGGACAGGGGCCCCTCTCCAAGAGACCCAGTACTTC.

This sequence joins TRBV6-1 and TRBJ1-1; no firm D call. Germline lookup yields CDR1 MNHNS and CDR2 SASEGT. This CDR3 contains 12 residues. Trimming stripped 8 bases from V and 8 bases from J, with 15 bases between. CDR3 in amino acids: CASSGGGGEAFF. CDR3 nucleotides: TGTGCCAGCTCGGGCGGCGGAGGGGAAGCTTTCTTT.

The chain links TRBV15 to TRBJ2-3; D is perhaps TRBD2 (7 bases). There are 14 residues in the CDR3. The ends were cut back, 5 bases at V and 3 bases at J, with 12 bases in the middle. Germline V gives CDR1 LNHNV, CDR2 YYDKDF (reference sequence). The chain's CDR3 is CATSPRGGTDTQYF. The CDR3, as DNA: TGTGCCACCAGCCCGAGGGGGGGGACAGATACGCAGTATTTT.

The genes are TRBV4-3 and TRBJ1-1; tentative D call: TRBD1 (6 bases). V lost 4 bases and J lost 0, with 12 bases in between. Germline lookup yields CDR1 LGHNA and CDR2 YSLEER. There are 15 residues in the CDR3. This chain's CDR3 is CASSPEWGLNTEAFF. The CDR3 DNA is TGCGCCAGCAGCCCAGAGTGGGGGCTGAACACTGAAGCTTTCTTT.

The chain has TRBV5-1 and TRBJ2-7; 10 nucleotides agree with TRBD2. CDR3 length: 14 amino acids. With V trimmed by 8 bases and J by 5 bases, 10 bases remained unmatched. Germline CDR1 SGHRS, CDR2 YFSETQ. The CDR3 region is CASAFASGGDEQYF. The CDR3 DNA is TGCGCCAGTGCCTTCGCTAGCGGGGGCGACGAGCAGTACTTC. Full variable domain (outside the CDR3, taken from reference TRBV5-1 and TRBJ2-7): KAGVTQTPRYLIKTRGQQVTLSCSPISGHRSVSWYQQTPGQGLQFLFEYFSETQRNKGNFPGRFSGRQFSNSRSEMNVSTLELGDSALYLCASAFASGGDEQYFGPGTRLTVT.

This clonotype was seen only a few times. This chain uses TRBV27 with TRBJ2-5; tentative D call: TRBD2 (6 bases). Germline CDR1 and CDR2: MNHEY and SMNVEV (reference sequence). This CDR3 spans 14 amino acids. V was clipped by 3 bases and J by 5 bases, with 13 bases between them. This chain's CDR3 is CASSFTGVRETQYF. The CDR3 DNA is TGTGCCAGCAGTTTTACGGGGGTAAGGGAGACCCAGTACTTC.

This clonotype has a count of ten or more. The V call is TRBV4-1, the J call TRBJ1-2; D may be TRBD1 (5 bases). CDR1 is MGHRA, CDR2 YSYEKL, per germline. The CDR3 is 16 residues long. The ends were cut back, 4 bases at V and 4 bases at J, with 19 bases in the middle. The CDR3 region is CASSRAHTGGGYGYTF. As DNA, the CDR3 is TGCGCCAGCAGCCGAGCCCATACGGGGGGGGGCTATGGCTACACCTTC.

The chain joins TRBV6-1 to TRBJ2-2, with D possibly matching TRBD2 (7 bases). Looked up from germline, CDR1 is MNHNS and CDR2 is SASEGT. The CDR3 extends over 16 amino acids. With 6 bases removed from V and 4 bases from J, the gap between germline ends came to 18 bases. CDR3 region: CASSLWGGASTGELFF. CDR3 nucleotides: TGTGCCAGCAGCCTCTGGGGGGGGGCGAGCACCGGGGAGCTGTTTTTT.

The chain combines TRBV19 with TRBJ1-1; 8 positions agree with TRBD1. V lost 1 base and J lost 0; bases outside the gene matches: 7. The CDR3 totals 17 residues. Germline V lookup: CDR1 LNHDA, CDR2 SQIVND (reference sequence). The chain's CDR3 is CASSIAAQGAMNTEAFF. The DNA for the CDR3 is TGTGCCAGTAGTATAGCGGCTCAGGGGGCGATGAACACTGAAGCTTTCTTT.

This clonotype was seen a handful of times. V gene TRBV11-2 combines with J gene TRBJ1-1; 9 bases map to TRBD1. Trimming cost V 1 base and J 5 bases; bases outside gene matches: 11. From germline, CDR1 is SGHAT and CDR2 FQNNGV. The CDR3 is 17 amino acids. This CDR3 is CASSLAQTGTGRTEAFF. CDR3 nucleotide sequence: TGTGCCAGCAGCTTAGCCCAAACCGGGACAGGGAGGACTGAAGCTTTCTTT.

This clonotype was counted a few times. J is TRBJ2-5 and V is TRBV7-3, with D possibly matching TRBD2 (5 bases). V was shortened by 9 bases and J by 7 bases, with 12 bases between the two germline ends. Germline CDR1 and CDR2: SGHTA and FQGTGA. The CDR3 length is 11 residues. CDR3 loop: CARERVWTQYF. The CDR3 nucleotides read TGTGCCAGAGAGAGGGTTTGGACCCAGTACTTC.

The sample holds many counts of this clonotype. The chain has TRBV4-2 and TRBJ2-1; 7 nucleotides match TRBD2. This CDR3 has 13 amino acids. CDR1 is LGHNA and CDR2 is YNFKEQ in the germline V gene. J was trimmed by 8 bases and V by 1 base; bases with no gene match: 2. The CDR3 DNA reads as TGTGCCAGCAGCCAAGGCCTAGCGGATGAGCAGTTCTTC. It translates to CASSQGLADEQFF.

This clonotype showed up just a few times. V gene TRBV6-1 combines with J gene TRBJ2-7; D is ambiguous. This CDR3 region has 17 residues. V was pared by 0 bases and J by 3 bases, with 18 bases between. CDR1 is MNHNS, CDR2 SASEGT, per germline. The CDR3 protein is CASSEAPWYPSFYEQYF. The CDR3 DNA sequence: TGTGCCAGCAGTGAAGCGCCGTGGTATCCGTCGTTCTACGAGCAGTACTTC.

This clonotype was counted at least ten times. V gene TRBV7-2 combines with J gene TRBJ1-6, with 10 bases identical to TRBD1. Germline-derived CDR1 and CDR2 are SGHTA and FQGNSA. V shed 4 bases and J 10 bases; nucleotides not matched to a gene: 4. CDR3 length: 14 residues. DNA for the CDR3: TGTGCCAGCAGCTATGGGACAGGGGCCTCACCCCTCCACTTT. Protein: CASSYGTGASPLHF.

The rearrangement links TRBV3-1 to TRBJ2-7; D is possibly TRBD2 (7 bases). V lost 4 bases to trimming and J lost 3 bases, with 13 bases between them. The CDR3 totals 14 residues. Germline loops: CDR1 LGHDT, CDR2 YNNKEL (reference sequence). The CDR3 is CASSPGAGDYEQYF. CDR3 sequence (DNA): TGTGCCAGCAGCCCAGGGGCGGGGGACTACGAGCAGTACTTC.

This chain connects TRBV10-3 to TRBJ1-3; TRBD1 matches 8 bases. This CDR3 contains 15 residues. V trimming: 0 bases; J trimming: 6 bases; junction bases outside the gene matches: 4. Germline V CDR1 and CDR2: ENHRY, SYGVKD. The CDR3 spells CAISESSGGSNTIYF. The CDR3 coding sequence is TGTGCCATCAGTGAGTCGTCAGGGGGCTCAAACACCATATATTTT.

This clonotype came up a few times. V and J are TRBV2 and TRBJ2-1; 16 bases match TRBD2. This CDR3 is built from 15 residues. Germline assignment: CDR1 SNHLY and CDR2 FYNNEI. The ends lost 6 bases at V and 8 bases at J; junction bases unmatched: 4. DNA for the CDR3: TGTGCCAGCAGGGGGACTAGCGGGGGGGCCTATGAGCAGTTCTTC. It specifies CASRGTSGGAYEQFF.

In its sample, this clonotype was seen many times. Here the CDR3 DNA reads TGTGCCAGCAGCTTATTCGGACAGGGGGCAACTGAAGCTTTCTTT. Residues: CASSLFGQGATEAFF. The V call is TRBV7-8, the J call TRBJ1-1; 11 positions agree with TRBD1. This CDR3 spans 15 amino acids. Germline-derived CDR1 and CDR2 are SGHVS and FQNEAQ. V gave up 2 bases and J gave up 5 bases; unmatched junction bases: 4. Full variable domain (outside the CDR3, taken from reference TRBV7-8 and TRBJ1-1): GAGVSQSPRYKVAKRGQDVALRCDPISGHVSLFWYQQALGQGPEFLTYFQNEAQLDKSGLPSDRFFAERPEGSVSTLKIQRTQQEDSAVYLCASSLFGQGATEAFFGQGTRLTVV.